These 17 T cell receptor beta chains originate from one sample sequenced in a study of naive and memory T cell subsets. The library had UMIs added by 3' ligation of an oligonucleotide to TCR cDNA. Amplification of ligated cDNA took four PCR rounds with SP2 and nested alpha and beta constant primers. TCRdb fed the 5' RACE reads into MiXCR, producing one record per CDR3 protein. This table holds 30,000 or so distinct CDR3 sequences, approximately 15% found once. The receptors derive from a female donor in good health.

This clonotype has at least ten counts. The chain links TRBV29-1 to TRBJ2-7, with D possibly being TRBD1 (6 bases). This CDR3 spans 15 amino acids. The germline CDR1 and CDR2 sequences are SQVTM and ANQGSEA. Trimming left V 4 bases short and J 0 bases short, with 16 bases between. The CDR3: CSVVDRRKSSYEQYF. CDR3 coding DNA: TGCAGCGTTGTTGACAGGCGCAAAAGCTCCTACGAGCAGTACTTC.

This clonotype turned up a few times. The J gene is TRBJ1-6, the V gene TRBV27; no definite D call. Trimming removed 6 bases from V and 6 bases from J, with 18 bases in between. The CDR3 totals 16 residues. CDR1 MNHEY and CDR2 SMNVEV come from the germline V gene (reference sequence). The CDR3 bases are TGTGCCAGCAGAAACCCAACGGCGGGCGGTAATTCACCCCTCCACTTT. Protein: CASRNPTAGGNSPLHF.

The J gene is TRBJ1-5, the V gene TRBV20-1; 12 bases are a match to TRBD1. Trimming removed 1 base from V and 1 base from J; junction bases left unmatched: 8. Germline CDR1 reads DFQATT; CDR2 reads SNEGSKA (reference sequence). The CDR3 is made up of 18 amino acids. Written as DNA, the CDR3 is TGCAGTGCTAGAGCGCCGGGACAGGGGGCTCGCAGCAATCAGCCCCAGCATTTT. Residues: CSARAPGQGARSNQPQHF.

The chain joins TRBV12-3 or TRBV12-4 to TRBJ1-5; 10 nucleotides line up with TRBD1. This CDR3 contains 15 residues. V was clipped by 6 bases and J by 5 bases; unmatched bases: 7. The CDR3 sequence: CASRPGQGRDQPQHF. The CDR3 nucleotides read TGTGCCAGCAGGCCGGGACAGGGGAGGGATCAGCCCCAGCATTTT.

V is TRBV10-1 and J is TRBJ2-2, with D tentatively TRBD1 (6 bases). Germline CDR1 WNHNN, CDR2 SYGVQD (reference sequence). The CDR3 runs 13 residues. V lost 6 bases and J 1 base, leaving 6 bases between the germline ends. CDR3 amino acids: CASRQGNTGELFF. DNA of the CDR3: TGCGCCAGCAGACAGGGGAACACCGGGGAGCTGTTTTTT.

V gene TRBV7-2 combines with J gene TRBJ2-3; 9 positions agree with TRBD2. Germline-derived CDR1 and CDR2 are SGHTA and FQGNSA. The CDR3 runs 14 residues. V lost 5 bases, J lost 7 bases, and 7 bases stayed unmatched. The CDR3 sequence: CASSAGGSRNTQYF. CDR3 nucleotides: TGTGCCAGCAGCGCGGGGGGGTCTAGAAATACGCAGTATTTT.

The chain couples TRBV15 to TRBJ2-5; D is unresolved. The CDR3 is made up of 12 amino acids. The germline V gene encodes CDR1 LNHNV and CDR2 YYDKDF (reference sequence). The V end lost 2 bases, the J end lost 2 bases, and 3 bases lay between the germline ends. CDR3 residues: CATSRLQETQYF. In nucleotides, the CDR3 is TGTGCCACCAGCAGACTGCAAGAGACCCAGTACTTC.

On this clonotype: A much larger clone sits a single nucleotide away, making a read error possible. J is TRBJ2-1 and V is TRBV7-2; D call uncertain. Per the germline V gene, CDR1 is SGHTA and CDR2 is FQGNSA. The CDR3 runs 15 residues. Deletions cut 3 bases from V and 0 bases from J, with 9 bases between. The CDR3 DNA sequence: TGTGCCAGCAGCTTTAATCCCAGCTCCTACAATGAGCAGTTCTTC. Amino acids: CASSFNPSSYNEQFF.

This clonotype was seen repeatedly, ten times or more. This rearrangement joins TRBV18 to TRBJ2-6; the D gene is possibly TRBD2 (6 bases). Trimming took off 6 bases at V and 0 bases at J, with 24 bases between the two ends. The CDR3 totals 20 residues. Per the germline V gene, CDR1 is KGHSH and CDR2 is LQKENI. This CDR3 is CASSPFNLRGNPSGANVLTF. The CDR3 nucleotides are TGTGCCAGCTCCCCTTTTAACCTGCGGGGAAACCCCTCTGGGGCCAACGTCCTGACTTTC. The whole variable domain, remainder taken from reference TRBV18 and TRBJ2-6, is NAGVMQNPRHLVRRRGQEARLRCSPMKGHSHVYWYRQLPEEGLKFMVYLQKENIIDESGMPKERFSAEFPKEGPSILRIQQVVRGDSAAYFCASSPFNLRGNPSGANVLTFGAGSRLTVL.

Only a few counts were recorded for this clonotype. This sequence joins TRBV5-5 and TRBJ2-1; TRBD2 might be the D (6 bases). The length of the CDR3 is 15 residues. V was pared by 6 bases and J by 5 bases, with 18 bases between. Germline V gene lookup returns CDR1 SGHKS and CDR2 YYEKEE (reference sequence). As DNA, the CDR3 is TGTGCCAGCACCTCCGGTGGAGGGCGTGACAATGAGCAGTTCTTC. Protein: CASTSGGGRDNEQFF.

This clonotype was detected only a few times. The chain carries TRBV6-1 and TRBJ1-1; D possibly corresponds to TRBD1 (6 bases). Trimming stripped 3 bases from V and 3 bases from J, with 14 bases between. The CDR3 loop spans 15 amino acids. The V gene's germline CDR1 is MNHNS and CDR2 SASEGT. CDR3 residues: CASSDRRRGDTEAFF. DNA of the CDR3: TGTGCCAGCAGTGACCGGAGGAGGGGGGACACTGAAGCTTTCTTT.

The chain employs TRBV6-8 and TRBJ1-5; possible D gene TRBD1, 6 bases. This CDR3 spans 15 amino acids. The V gene lost 6 bases and the J gene lost 2 bases, with 14 bases spanning the gap. CDR1 is MNHGY and CDR2 is SAAAGT in the germline V gene. The CDR3 region is CASRHRVECNQPQHF. CDR3 nucleotide sequence: TGTGCCAGCAGGCACAGGGTCGAATGCAATCAGCCCCAGCATTTT.

This clonotype was recorded many times. This chain uses TRBV19 with TRBJ2-1; weak D call: TRBD1 (5 bases). The CDR3 is 16 amino acids. The germline V gene has CDR1 LNHDA and CDR2 SQIVND (reference sequence). V was cut by 4 bases and J by 7 bases, with 20 bases left in between. The CDR3 nucleotides are TGTGCCAGTAGTACGCGACAGAGAACGGTAGGGAATGAGCAGTTCTTC. Translation gives CASSTRQRTVGNEQFF.

This clonotype was counted between two and nine times. V usage is TRBV12-3 or TRBV12-4 and J usage is TRBJ2-7; possibly TRBD2 for D (6 bases). The CDR3 has 15 residues. V lost 7 bases to trimming and J lost 3 bases, with 19 bases between them. CDR3 coding DNA: TGTGCCAGCACCCTGCGGGGTACTGGACGCTACGAGCAGTACTTC. This sequence encodes CASTLRGTGRYEQYF.

There are many counts of this clonotype. For the CDR3, the DNA is TGTGCCAGCAGCGACGGACAGTCGAACCCAACCTATGGCTACACCTTC. Its protein product is CASSDGQSNPTYGYTF. This chain connects TRBV11-2 to TRBJ1-2, with a tentative D call TRBD1 (6 bases). The V end lost 5 bases, the J end lost 4 bases, and 20 bases lay between the germline ends. Germline V lookup: CDR1 SGHAT, CDR2 FQNNGV. This CDR3 comprises 16 residues. Variable domain in full (rest from reference TRBV11-2 and TRBJ1-2): EAGVAQSPRYKIIEKRQSVAFWCNPISGHATLYWYQQILGQGPKLLIQFQNNGVVDDSQLPKDRFSAERLKGVDSTLKIQPAKLEDSAVYLCASSDGQSNPTYGYTFGSGTRLTVV.

This clonotype was found a few times. This chain links TRBV7-2 with TRBJ1-1; the D gene is possibly TRBD1 (6 bases). Trimming pared 4 bases from V and 5 bases from J, leaving 11 bases between. Germline V lookup: CDR1 SGHTA, CDR2 FQGNSA. The CDR3 is made up of 13 amino acids. The CDR3 nucleotides are TGTGCCAGCAGCTCTCTAGGACAGACTGAAGCTTTCTTT. Its protein is CASSSLGQTEAFF.

This clonotype was seen a few times. The chain has TRBV10-3 and TRBJ2-1; D unresolved. The CDR3 consists of 12 residues. V lost 8 bases and J 6 bases, leaving 11 bases between the germline ends. Germline-derived CDR1 and CDR2 are ENHRY and SYGVKD. The chain's CDR3 is CAIGWVSNEQFF. CDR3 in DNA: TGTGCCATCGGGTGGGTTTCCAATGAGCAGTTCTTC.